A single sample gave rise to the 8 T cell receptor beta chains below, sequenced in a study of T cell repertoires in cytomegalovirus infection. In TCRdb, the reads were re-called with MiXCR into one record per CDR3 protein. The sample lists about 740,000 distinct CDR3 sequences, 35% to 45% seen once, with around 2.8% in the top ten. Sequencing was done on a sample of PBMCs. These receptors all stem from a human donor in good health (CMV status not recorded). Some clones in this sample may be carry-over from other donors' samples.

The rearrangement links TRBV20-1 to TRBJ2-1, with 13 bases that match TRBD2. The CDR3 consists of 15 residues. Germline trimming cut 4 bases from V and 6 bases from J; bases unmatched to any gene: 6. CDR1 DFQATT and CDR2 SNEGSKA come from the germline V gene (reference sequence). CDR3 amino acids: CSAIRLAGGGNEQFF. The DNA for the CDR3 is TGCAGTGCTATTAGACTAGCGGGAGGCGGCAATGAGCAGTTCTTC.

This clonotype appeared a few times. The chain joins TRBV7-6 to TRBJ2-7; maybe TRBD1 (5 bases). CDR1 and CDR2 from the germline V gene are SGHVS and FNYEAQ. The CDR3 length is 17 residues. The V gene lost 2 bases and the J gene lost 2 bases, with 19 bases spanning the gap. The CDR3 nucleotides read TGTGCCAGCAGCTTATTGCCTAAGGGGCGGTTAACCTACGAGCAGTACTTC. Residues: CASSLLPKGRLTYEQYF.

This clonotype was counted a few times. The chain links TRBV7-9 to TRBJ2-5, with D tentatively TRBD1 (5 bases). Trimming took 5 bases from V and 2 from J, leaving 18 bases between them. This CDR3 region has 16 residues. Germline loops: CDR1 SEHNR, CDR2 FQNEAQ (reference sequence). The CDR3 reads CASSLGAGILQETQYF. CDR3 bases: TGTGCCAGCAGCCTTGGGGCAGGAATATTGCAAGAGACCCAGTACTTC.

This clonotype was counted only a few times. The J gene is TRBJ2-3, the V gene TRBV2; a weak D match, TRBD2 (7 bases). The CDR3 runs 14 residues. Germline assignment: CDR1 SNHLY and CDR2 FYNNEI. V was pared by 4 bases and J by 6 bases, with 14 bases between. CDR3 region: CASSAWGGRDTQYF. CDR3 DNA sequence: TGTGCCAGCAGTGCGTGGGGGGGCAGGGATACGCAGTATTTT.

V and J are TRBV2 and TRBJ1-5; tentatively, D is TRBD1 (5 bases). The V and J ends lost 7 bases and 4 bases respectively, with 14 bases between them. Per germline, CDR1 SNHLY and CDR2 FYNNEI. CDR3 length: 14 amino acids. Here the CDR3 DNA reads TGTGCCAGCACCCCGGCGGGGCGGAATCAGCCCCAGCATTTT. It translates to CASTPAGRNQPQHF. The full variable domain, with the rest looked up from reference TRBV2 and TRBJ1-5, is EPEVTQTPSHQVTQMGQEVILRCVPISNHLYFYWYRQILGQKVEFLVSFYNNEISEKSEIFDDQFSVERPDGSNFTLKIRSTKLEDSAMYFCASTPAGRNQPQHFGDGTRLSIL.

This clonotype was found a few times. Written as DNA, the CDR3 is TGTGCCAGCAGCGCGGTGACTAGCGGGGGGGTAGAGACCCAGTACTTC. Translated: CASSAVTSGGVETQYF. The chain carries TRBV6-1 and TRBJ2-5, with 14 bases aligning to TRBD2. Per the germline V gene, CDR1 is MNHNS and CDR2 is SASEGT. The CDR3 consists of 16 residues. J was trimmed by 4 bases and V by 6 bases; bases with no gene match: 7.

This clonotype appeared a single time. The chain employs TRBV29-1 and TRBJ2-3; no reliable D call. Germline V lookup: CDR1 SQVTM, CDR2 ANQGSEA. This CDR3 contains 13 residues. The V end was cut by 2 bases, the J end by 12 bases, with 18 bases between. The CDR3 coding sequence is TGCAGCGTTGAATATGGACGCGATCGGCGTCAGTATTTT. It is translated as CSVEYGRDRRQYF.

The rearrangement joins TRBV4-1 to TRBJ1-2; 7 nucleotides agree with TRBD1. Trimming removed 5 bases from V and 4 bases from J; junction bases left unmatched: 16. Germline V gene lookup returns CDR1 MGHRA and CDR2 YSYEKL. The CDR3 is made up of 17 amino acids. The CDR3 loop is CASSSRDSFTPGYGYTF. As DNA, the CDR3 is TGCGCCAGCAGCTCACGGGACAGCTTCACCCCGGGCTATGGCTACACCTTC.